This TCR beta chain stems from a study of cytomegalovirus exposure and HLA in healthy donors. Trimming took off 0 bases at V and 1 base at J, with 13 bases between the two ends. CDR1 and CDR2 (germline): SNHLY, FYNNEI. The CDR3 runs 17 residues. Study results and limitations: As immune exposure information, only CMV serostatus was available. Exclusion applied to some V segments, including TRBV6-2 and TRBV6-3, as they were indistinguishable. Association with HLA alleles at 0.05 false discovery rate was found for 15,000 or so TCR beta sequences in a later analysis. The number of N-insertions in an Asian-associated ancestry cluster was reportedly below the roughly 700-donor mean in a later analysis.

Remarks on this clone: Its antigen is unidentified.

Amplification used 60 Vbeta primers and 13 Jbeta primers. Sequenced by immunoSEQ multiplex PCR; TCRdb stores in-frame clones only, minus some. The sample lists fewer than 85,000 clones; around 79% were seen once. The sequenced sample consisted of PBMCs. The receptor was isolated from a male donor in good health and CMV-seropositive. The chain uses TRBV2 and TRBJ1-5, with D perhaps TRBD1 (6 bases). The CDR3, as DNA: TGTGCCAGCAGTGAAGCGCTCCTAGGACAGAGCAATCAGCCCCAGCATTTT. This translates into CASSEALLGQSNQPQHF.